These 23 T cell receptor beta chains came from one sample sequenced in a study of cytomegalovirus exposure and HLA in healthy donors. Primers: 60 Vbeta forward and 13 Jbeta reverse. Repertoires were generated with immunoSEQ multiplex PCR, while TCRdb's copy carries only in-frame clones and drops some. The sample lists around 150,000 clones; roughly 80% were seen once. Sequenced: PBMCs. All receptors derive from a man aged 50-59 years in good health and CMV-seropositive.

The chain carries TRBV7-2 and TRBJ2-3, with 7 bases that match TRBD1. Germline loops: CDR1 SGHTA, CDR2 FQGNSA. The CDR3 has 16 residues. The junction had 11 bases not matched to a gene; V was cut back by 5 bases and J by 3 bases. The CDR3 protein is CASSRGTDPFTDTQYF. The CDR3 DNA reads as TGTGCCAGCAGCAGGGGGACAGATCCCTTTACAGATACGCAGTATTTT.

The V gene is TRBV5-6, the J gene TRBJ2-2; TRBD2 might be the D (5 bases). CDR3 size: 17 residues. Per the germline V gene, CDR1 is SGHDT and CDR2 is YYEEEE. Trimming removed 4 bases at V and 3 bases at J, with 19 bases between. The CDR3 DNA reads TGTGCCAGCAGCCAAGTCGGGCTCGGGAAGGACACCGGGGAGCTGTTTTTT. Translation gives CASSQVGLGKDTGELFF. The complete variable domain, with remaining parts taken from reference TRBV5-6 and TRBJ2-2, reads DAGVTQSPTHLIKTRGQQVTLRCSPKSGHDTVSWYQQALGQGPQFIFQYYEEEERQRGNFPDRFSGHQFPNYSSELNVNALLLGDSALYLCASSQVGLGKDTGELFFGEGSRLTVL.

This sequence joins TRBV27 and TRBJ1-1; 8 bases align to TRBD1. The CDR3 length is 15 residues. Per the germline V gene, CDR1 is MNHEY and CDR2 is SMNVEV (reference sequence). J lost 3 bases, V lost 6 bases, and 9 bases had no gene match. In DNA, the CDR3 is TGTGCCAGCAGCCACCAGGGGGCGATGGACACTGAAGCTTTCTTT. Its translation is CASSHQGAMDTEAFF.

The genes are TRBV6-5 and TRBJ1-2; 9 bases line up with TRBD1. The CDR3 length is 15 residues. Germline-derived CDR1 and CDR2 are MNHEY and SVGAGI. After removal of 5 bases from V and 0 bases from J, the junction contained 4 bases not matched to a gene. In DNA, the CDR3 is TGTGCCAGCAGTGGGACAGGGCGGGCTAACTATGGCTACACCTTC. This sequence encodes CASSGTGRANYGYTF.

J is TRBJ2-1 and V is TRBV19; D is uncertain. The CDR3 is 12 residues long. Germline-derived CDR1 and CDR2 are LNHDA and SQIVND (reference sequence). Trimming removed 2 bases at V and 4 bases at J, with 3 bases between. The CDR3 spells CASSIRYNEQFF. CDR3 nucleotides: TGTGCCAGTAGTATACGGTACAATGAGCAGTTCTTC.

J is TRBJ2-7 and V is TRBV28, with D tentatively TRBD2 (6 bases). Trimming stripped 3 bases from V and 4 bases from J, with 16 bases between. In germline, CDR1 is MDHEN, CDR2 SYDVKM. CDR3 length equals 15 residues. CDR3 DNA sequence: TGTGCCAGCAGTTTTTCGGCCCCCGGAGGGTACGAGCAGTACTTC. Translating gives CASSFSAPGGYEQYF.

This clone came up a few times. The chain employs TRBV7-2 and TRBJ2-1; 7 bases fit TRBD2. With V trimmed by 5 bases and J by 8 bases, 6 bases remained unmatched. The CDR3 has 13 amino acids. Germline V gives CDR1 SGHTA, CDR2 FQGNSA. The CDR3 DNA reads TGTGCCAGCAGCCCCCGACTAGCCTATGAGCAGTTCTTC. It is translated as CASSPRLAYEQFF.

V and J are TRBV9 and TRBJ2-5; 13 nucleotides align to TRBD2. The CDR3 is 16 residues long. Losses at the gene ends were 2 bases for V and 2 bases for J; bases not matched to a gene: 3. The germline CDR1 and CDR2 sequences are SGDLS and YYNGEE. CDR3 DNA sequence: TGTGCCAGCAGCGTTGCGGGACTAGCGGGACAAGAGACCCAGTACTTC. Encoded protein: CASSVAGLAGQETQYF.

This clone was recorded a few times. V is TRBV7-3 and J is TRBJ2-7; 7 bases map to TRBD2. Per the germline V gene, CDR1 is SGHTA and CDR2 is FQGTGA. The CDR3 has 15 amino acids. V shed 1 base and J 6 bases; nucleotides not matched to a gene: 9. The CDR3 is CASSLKGAGEGEQYF. CDR3 coding DNA: TGTGCCAGCAGCTTAAAGGGCGCGGGGGAAGGCGAGCAGTACTTC.

The chain couples TRBV19 to TRBJ2-7; 15 bases line up with TRBD2. V dropped 6 bases and J dropped 3; count of bases not matched to a gene: 9. Germline V gene data show CDR1 as LNHDA and CDR2 as SQIVND (reference sequence). The length of the CDR3 is 17 residues. Here the CDR3 reads CASRGTSGGTPLYEQYF. CDR3 DNA sequence: TGTGCCAGTAGGGGGACTAGCGGGGGGACACCTCTCTACGAGCAGTACTTC.

This sequence joins TRBV20-1 and TRBJ2-1, with D possibly TRBD2 on 6 matching bases. The CDR3 contains 11 residues. The germline CDR1 and CDR2 sequences are DFQATT and SNEGSKA (reference sequence). Trimming removed 5 bases from V and 7 bases from J, with 9 bases in between. The CDR3 here is CSAVGRNEQFF. CDR3 DNA sequence: TGCAGTGCTGTGGGGAGGAATGAGCAGTTCTTC.

This clone was recorded a few times. The rearrangement links TRBV6-6 to TRBJ2-7, with 7 nucleotides matching TRBD1. CDR3 length: 15 residues. CDR1 and CDR2 from the germline V gene are MNHNY and SVGAGI (reference sequence). After removal of 1 base from V and 5 bases from J, the junction contained 8 bases not matched to a gene. CDR3 residues: CASSYLDRLSDEQYF. In DNA, the CDR3 is TGTGCCAGCAGTTACTTGGACAGGCTTTCGGACGAGCAGTACTTC.

This sequence joins TRBV11-2 and TRBJ1-1, with D perhaps matching TRBD1 (5 bases). The CDR3 is 15 amino acids. CDR1 and CDR2 from the germline V gene are SGHAT and FQNNGV. Trimming removed 3 bases at V and 1 base at J, with 12 bases between. CDR3 coding DNA: TGTGCCAGCAGCTTTCAGGGTACGGAGAACACTGAAGCTTTCTTT. Protein: CASSFQGTENTEAFF.

The table lists this clone with a few counts. The chain carries TRBV4-2 and TRBJ1-1; the D is unclear. V lost 4 bases and J lost 7, with 16 bases in between. CDR3 size: 14 residues. The germline V gene encodes CDR1 LGHNA and CDR2 YNFKEQ. The CDR3 protein is CASSPKSGRNEAFF. The CDR3 coding sequence is TGTGCCAGCAGCCCCAAGTCGGGAAGGAATGAAGCTTTCTTT.

The chain links TRBV5-6 to TRBJ2-3; 12 bases match TRBD2. There are 18 residues in the CDR3. The germline V gene encodes CDR1 SGHDT and CDR2 YYEEEE. The V and J ends lost 2 bases and 4 bases, in that order; junction bases with no gene match: 11. The CDR3, as DNA: TGTGCCAGCAGCTTCTCGATGACTAGCGGGGGTCGGGCAGATACGCAGTATTTT. Translated: CASSFSMTSGGRADTQYF.

The J gene is TRBJ2-2, the V gene TRBV28, with 8 positions matching TRBD2. Germline CDR1 and CDR2: MDHEN and SYDVKM. Trimming at V came to 3 bases and at J to 6 bases, leaving 18 bases not matched to a gene. There are 19 residues in the CDR3. This chain's CDR3 is CASSFLAGALSVSPGELFF. Written as DNA, the CDR3 is TGTGCCAGCAGTTTTCTAGCGGGTGCTCTGAGTGTTTCCCCCGGGGAGCTGTTTTTT.

This chain uses TRBV18 with TRBJ2-6, with 8 nucleotides matching TRBD2. V lost 3 bases to trimming and J lost 0 bases; unmatched junction nucleotides: 7. This CDR3 has 18 residues. Germline CDR1 reads KGHSH; CDR2 reads LQKENI. The CDR3 region has the DNA TGTGCCAGCTCACCTTATAGCGGGGCTCACTCTGGGGCCAACGTCCTGACTTTC. Amino acid sequence: CASSPYSGAHSGANVLTF.

This clone was seen only a few times. The chain is built from TRBV5-4 and TRBJ2-1; 10 nucleotides match TRBD1. Germline V gene lookup returns CDR1 SGHNT and CDR2 YYREEE (reference sequence). J was trimmed by 8 bases and V by 4 bases; bases with no gene match: 9. The CDR3 contains 15 residues. The DNA of the CDR3 is TGTGCCAGCAGCCGACAGGGGGCAGTGTTCGATGAGCAGTTCTTC. Amino acids: CASSRQGAVFDEQFF.

V usage is TRBV9 and J usage is TRBJ1-3; D possibly corresponds to TRBD1 (5 bases). V was pared by 0 bases and J by 9 bases, with 13 bases between. From germline, CDR1 is SGDLS and CDR2 YYNGEE. The CDR3 totals 14 residues. The CDR3 DNA follows: TGTGCCAGCAGCGTAGGGGTCCAGGGAGGCACCATATATTTT. It codes for CASSVGVQGGTIYF. The full variable domain, in which reference TRBV9 and TRBJ1-3 provide the parts outside the CDR3, is DSGVTQTPKHLITATGQRVTLRCSPRSGDLSVYWYQQSLDQGLQFLIQYYNGEERAKGNILERFSAQQFPDLHSELNLSSLELGDSALYFCASSVGVQGGTIYFGEGSWLTVV.

The CDR3 DNA reads TGTGCCAGCAGCCCCCAGGGGGCGGAAGGAAACACCATATATTTT. It yields the protein CASSPQGAEGNTIYF. This chain connects TRBV6-6 to TRBJ1-3; 8 nucleotides match TRBD1. Trimming removed 6 bases from V and 4 bases from J; junction bases left unmatched: 8. The CDR3 has 15 residues. Germline values: CDR1 MNHNY, CDR2 SVGAGI (reference sequence).

This clone was counted a few times. The chain has TRBV7-2 and TRBJ2-1, with 11 bases identical to TRBD1. V shed 0 bases, J shed 9 bases, and the junction held 4 bases outside the gene matches. The CDR3 runs to 15 residues. CDR1 is SGHTA and CDR2 is FQGNSA in the germline V gene. CDR3 nucleotides: TGTGCCAGCAGCTTAGCTCCGGGACAGGGGGGTGAGCAGTTCTTC. Residues: CASSLAPGQGGEQFF.

This clone was seen once. The rearrangement uses TRBV28 and TRBJ2-3, with D possibly TRBD2 on 6 matching bases. CDR1 MDHEN and CDR2 SYDVKM come from the germline V gene. Trimming removed 8 bases from V and 2 bases from J, with 14 bases in between. CDR3 size: 14 residues. The CDR3 bases are TGTGCCAGCCCCCCTGGCGGGGTCACAGATACGCAGTATTTT. This codes for CASPPGGVTDTQYF.

The chain employs TRBV29-1 and TRBJ1-1; the match to TRBD1 covers 7 bases. V was clipped by 7 bases and J by 1 base; unmatched bases: 9. The CDR3 sequence is 14 residues long. Germline CDR1 SQVTM, CDR2 ANQGSEA. CDR3 nucleotides: TGCAGCGGATGGACAGGCATCGGGAACACTGAAGCTTTCTTT. Translation: CSGWTGIGNTEAFF.